These T cell receptor beta chains were read from a single sample in a study of T cells after yellow fever vaccination. TCRdb re-called the 5' RACE reads through MiXCR, storing one row per CDR3 protein. The table includes 300,000 to 400,000 distinct CDR3 sequences, roughly 8.3% detected once. The sample here was PBMCs, taken approximately 47 days after the first yellow fever vaccination. The receptor source for this set is a young man who received the YFV17D yellow fever vaccine. Both conserved end residues are part of each CDR3. A D gene is named only where the DNA matches it firmly. Only part of the rows carry a size: once, few, many, or a class if the clone is expanded.

V gene: TRBV20-1; clone size: .; J gene: TRBJ2-4; D gene: TRBD2; CDR3 DNA: TGCAGTGCAGGGAACCAGCGGGGGGGTCTCCACATTCAGTACTTC; CDR3 protein: CSAGNQRGGLHIQYF
V gene: TRBV30; clone size: .; J gene: TRBJ1-5; D gene: .; CDR3 DNA: TGTGCCTGGGCCCCAGGAAGAAATCAGCCCCAGCATTTT; CDR3 protein: CAWAPGRNQPQHF
V gene: TRBV5-5; clone size: .; J gene: TRBJ2-1; D gene: TRBD2; CDR3 DNA: TGTGCCAGCAGCTTGGTAGTAGCGGGGGGCTACAATGAGCAGTTCTTC; CDR3 protein: CASSLVVAGGYNEQFF
V gene: TRBV5-1; clone size: many; J gene: TRBJ2-1; D gene: .; CDR3 DNA: TGCGCCAGCAGCTTGGCCGCGGAGGGGAATGAGCAGTTCTTC; CDR3 protein: CASSLAAEGNEQFF
V gene: TRBV7-3; clone size: .; J gene: TRBJ2-1; D gene: .; CDR3 DNA: TGTGCCAGCAGCCTAACCGGGACGGAGCACTCCGAGCAGTTCTTC; CDR3 protein: CASSLTGTEHSEQFF
V gene: TRBV6-2/TRBV6-3; clone size: few; J gene: TRBJ1-6; D gene: .; CDR3 DNA: TGTGCCAGCAGTTCCTTTTTCGGATCACCCCTCCACTTT; CDR3 protein: CASSSFFGSPLHF
V gene: TRBV6-2/TRBV6-3; clone size: few; J gene: TRBJ2-7; D gene: .; CDR3 DNA: TGTGCCAGCAGTTACGGTCCGATTGGGGGAGAGTACGAGCAGTACTTC; CDR3 protein: CASSYGPIGGEYEQYF
V gene: TRBV10-3; clone size: few; J gene: TRBJ2-7; D gene: .; CDR3 DNA: TGTGCCATCAGTGAGTCGGGGACTTTCGAGCAGTACTTC; CDR3 protein: CAISESGTFEQYF
V gene: TRBV18; clone size: .; J gene: TRBJ2-5; D gene: .; CDR3 DNA: TGTGCCAGCTCACCACAGGAACAAGAGACCCAGTACTTC; CDR3 protein: CASSPQEQETQYF
V gene: TRBV20-1; clone size: few; J gene: TRBJ2-2; D gene: .; CDR3 DNA: TGCAGTGCTAGAGGCTCGAACACCGGGGAGCTGTTTTTT; CDR3 protein: CSARGSNTGELFF
V gene: TRBV5-1; clone size: many; J gene: TRBJ2-7; D gene: TRBD1; CDR3 DNA: TGCGCCAGCAGCTTGGATACAGGGGGCGAGCAGTACTTC; CDR3 protein: CASSLDTGGEQYF
V gene: TRBV7-9; clone size: few; J gene: TRBJ2-1; D gene: .; CDR3 DNA: TGTGCCAGCAGCGTATTCCAGGGGGGGGGGAATGAGCAGTTCTTC; CDR3 protein: CASSVFQGGGNEQFF
V gene: TRBV12-3/TRBV12-4; clone size: .; J gene: TRBJ1-4; D gene: .; CDR3 DNA: TGTGCCAGCAGTTTATTTATCAGGGCCGGGCTGTTTTTT; CDR3 protein: CASSLFIRAGLFF
V gene: TRBV5-4; clone size: .; J gene: TRBJ2-1; D gene: .; CDR3 DNA: TGTGCCAGCAGCTTAAGTGTAACGTCTCCATACAATGAGCAGTTCTTC; CDR3 protein: CASSLSVTSPYNEQFF
V gene: TRBV12-3/TRBV12-4; clone size: many; J gene: TRBJ2-2; D gene: .; CDR3 DNA: TGTGCCAGCAGTGGTGGCTCCTGGGCCGGGGAGCTGTTTTTT; CDR3 protein: CASSGGSWAGELFF
V gene: TRBV4-3; clone size: few; J gene: TRBJ2-1; D gene: TRBD2; CDR3 DNA: TGCGCCAGCAGCCAAGATTCGACTAGCGGGGGCCTTTACAATGAGCAGTTCTTC; CDR3 protein: CASSQDSTSGGLYNEQFF
V gene: TRBV7-2; clone size: few; J gene: TRBJ1-2; D gene: TRBD1; CDR3 DNA: TGTGCCAGCAGCCCACGACAGGGAATAGGCTATGGCTACACCTTC; CDR3 protein: CASSPRQGIGYGYTF
V gene: TRBV4-2; clone size: .; J gene: TRBJ1-5; D gene: .; CDR3 DNA: TGTGCCAGCAGCCAAGATTCGAGTCAGCCCCAGCATTTT; CDR3 protein: CASSQDSSQPQHF
V gene: TRBV5-1; clone size: many; J gene: TRBJ1-1; D gene: .; CDR3 DNA: TGCGCCAGCAGCTTGATAGGGGGAGTGAACACTGAAGCTTTCTTT; CDR3 protein: CASSLIGGVNTEAFF
V gene: TRBV7-9; clone size: few; J gene: TRBJ2-5; D gene: .; CDR3 DNA: TGTGCCAGCAGCTTCCCTCTAGTCAGTGGGAAGACCCAGTACTTC; CDR3 protein: CASSFPLVSGKTQYF
V gene: TRBV6-1; clone size: .; J gene: TRBJ1-5; D gene: .; CDR3 DNA: TGTGCCAGTAGTCGAGGCCCGGGCAATCAGCCCCAGCATTTT; CDR3 protein: CASSRGPGNQPQHF
V gene: TRBV23-1; clone size: .; J gene: TRBJ2-1; D gene: .; CDR3 DNA: TGCGCCAGCAGTCAATCGAGGGGGAATGAGCAGTTCTTC; CDR3 protein: CASSQSRGNEQFF
V gene: TRBV18; clone size: .; J gene: TRBJ2-5; D gene: TRBD1; CDR3 DNA: TGTGCCAGCTCACCAACGGGGACAGGGGTACTCGGAGAGACCCAGTACTTC; CDR3 protein: CASSPTGTGVLGETQYF